The 15 T cell receptor beta chains listed next were all sequenced from one sample in a study of response to subunit inactivated influenza vaccine listed by TCRdb under 2018. Library preparation used RT-PCR. Sequencing took place on an Illumina HiSeq 2500. The raw public data were reprocessed by TCRdb itself: fastp quality trimming at Q25, MiXCR clonotype calling, in-frame beta chains only. Entries that share a CDR3 protein sequence are merged under the most common genes and DNA. The sample table shows under 500,000 distinct CDR3 sequences, and 9.5% to 12% are seen once. Approximately 12% of the sample lies in the top ten. The sample's time point label is to be understood as: approximately 45 days after influenza vaccine administration. The material sequenced was PBMCs from blood, taken roughly 45 days after vaccination. The receptor source for this set is a man in his forties or fifties who received an inactivated influenza vaccine. Donor details come from another sample of the same person, matched by shared clones.

This clonotype was observed many times. J is TRBJ2-5 and V is TRBV20-1; tentative D call: TRBD2 (6 bases). CDR1 is DFQATT and CDR2 is SNEGSKA in the germline V gene (reference sequence). Trimming removed 1 base at V and 3 bases at J, with 18 bases between. The CDR3 is 16 residues long. The CDR3 coding sequence is TGCAGTGCTAGAGTGGGACCCCTAGGAGGGAAAGAGACCCAGTACTTC. Protein product: CSARVGPLGGKETQYF.

Only a few counts were recorded for this clonotype. The chain is built from TRBV4-2 and TRBJ2-1; 16 bases are shared with TRBD2. V was pared by 0 bases and J by 9 bases, with 5 bases of the junction left unmatched. Germline lookup yields CDR1 LGHNA and CDR2 YNFKEQ. The CDR3 is 17 amino acids. CDR3 nucleotides: TGTGCCAGCAGCCAAGAGGGGACTAGCGGGAGGGCGAGTGAGCAGTTCTTC. Residues: CASSQEGTSGRASEQFF.

The chain couples TRBV15 to TRBJ2-5; 9 bases align to TRBD1. The V and J ends lost 2 bases and 3 bases, in that order; junction bases with no gene match: 4. Germline V CDR1 and CDR2: LNHNV, YYDKDF (reference sequence). The CDR3 totals 15 residues. CDR3 residues: CATSRITGGKETQYF. As DNA, the CDR3 is TGTGCCACCAGCAGAATTACAGGGGGCAAAGAGACCCAGTACTTC.

This clonotype turned up a few times. The genes are TRBV28 and TRBJ2-5; possibly TRBD1 for D (8 bases). Germline V gene lookup returns CDR1 MDHEN and CDR2 SYDVKM. Trimming left V 3 bases short and J 7 bases short, with 21 bases between. The CDR3 runs 16 residues. The CDR3 DNA reads as TGTGCCAGCAGTTTCACAGGGGGGGAGTTAGAGGTGACCCAGTACTTC. Translating gives CASSFTGGELEVTQYF.

This clonotype appeared a few times. J is TRBJ2-3 and V is TRBV7-2; 8 nucleotides agree with TRBD2. The germline CDR1 and CDR2 sequences are SGHTA and FQGNSA. J gave up 4 bases and V 7 bases, and 10 bases lay outside the gene matches. The CDR3 runs 15 residues. The CDR3 loop reads CASTQRTSSADTQYF. The CDR3 region has the DNA TGTGCCAGCACTCAAAGGACTAGCAGCGCAGATACGCAGTATTTT. The full variable domain, rest sourced from reference TRBV7-2 and TRBJ2-3, is GAGVSQSPSNKVTEKGKDVELRCDPISGHTALYWYRQSLGQGLEFLIYFQGNSAPDKSGLPSDRFSAERTGGSVSTLTIQRTQQEDSAVYLCASTQRTSSADTQYFGPGTRLTVL.

This chain joins TRBV5-5 and TRBJ1-2, with 7 bases matching TRBD1. Trimming cost V 4 bases and J 1 base; bases outside gene matches: 7. This CDR3 spans 15 amino acids. Germline V gene sequence: CDR1 SGHKS, CDR2 YYEKEE (reference sequence). Written as DNA, the CDR3 is TGTGCCAGCAGCCCAACAGGGGCCGTTAACTATGGCTACACCTTC. As protein: CASSPTGAVNYGYTF.

The chain joins TRBV28 to TRBJ2-6; TRBD1 or TRBD2 may be the D gene (5 bases each). The germline CDR1 and CDR2 sequences are MDHEN and SYDVKM. V lost 2 bases and J lost 2, with 7 bases in between. CDR3 length equals 15 residues. CDR3 sequence reads: CASSLPGPGANVLTF. CDR3 nucleotide sequence: TGTGCCAGCAGTTTACCGGGACCTGGGGCCAACGTCCTGACTTTC.

This clonotype was observed many times. The rearrangement uses TRBV5-6 and TRBJ2-1, with D hard to call. Germline V lookup: CDR1 SGHDT, CDR2 YYEEEE. This CDR3 contains 16 residues. The V gene lost 0 bases and the J gene lost 0 bases, with 10 bases spanning the gap. The CDR3 protein is CASSLGEGSSYNEQFF. In DNA form, the CDR3 reads TGTGCCAGCAGCTTGGGTGAAGGAAGCTCCTACAATGAGCAGTTCTTC.

This clonotype was observed many times. The chain's CDR3 is CSARKGTSPREQFF. For the CDR3, the DNA is TGCAGTGCTAGAAAGGGCACTAGCCCGAGAGAGCAGTTCTTC. The chain employs TRBV20-1 and TRBJ2-1, with D possibly TRBD2 on 6 matching bases. The CDR3 spans 14 residues. With 2 bases removed from V and 10 bases from J, the gap between germline ends came to 18 bases. In germline, CDR1 is DFQATT, CDR2 SNEGSKA (reference sequence).

This clonotype was picked up a small number of times. The gene calls are TRBV5-1 and TRBJ2-2; D is possibly TRBD1 (5 bases). The CDR3 is 14 amino acids. Germline CDR1 SGHRS, CDR2 YFSETQ. Trimming shortened V by 7 bases and J by 2 bases, and 12 bases separated the two germline ends. CDR3 protein: CASQEQGNTGELFF. The CDR3 DNA reads TGCGCCAGCCAGGAGCAGGGTAACACCGGGGAGCTGTTTTTT.

This clonotype turned up a few times. This rearrangement joins TRBV18 to TRBJ2-1; 10 nucleotides line up with TRBD2. Germline V CDR1 and CDR2: KGHSH, LQKENI. There are 14 residues in the CDR3. Trimming took 3 bases from V and 6 from J; bases not matched to a gene: 2. CDR3 sequence (DNA): TGTGCCAGCTCACCGCCTAGCGGGAGCAATGAGCAGTTCTTC. Translated: CASSPPSGSNEQFF.

This clonotype has more than one count but fewer than ten. J is TRBJ2-5 and V is TRBV20-1; TRBD2 agrees at 12 bases. This CDR3 contains 15 residues. Looked up from germline, CDR1 is DFQATT and CDR2 is SNEGSKA (reference sequence). V trimming: 6 bases; J trimming: 5 bases; junction bases outside the gene matches: 10. Written as DNA, the CDR3 is TGCAGTGCGAACCCACTAGCGGGAGGCCGGGAGACCCAGTACTTC. Its translation: CSANPLAGGRETQYF.

Comments on this clonotype: Relative to the germline gene, one junction end is altered; a read error may explain this. The J gene is TRBJ1-5, the V gene TRBV12-3 or TRBV12-4; the match to TRBD1 covers 8 bases. There are 15 residues in the CDR3. CDR3 protein: CASSIRTGPNRPQHF. The DNA for the CDR3 is TGTGCCAGCAGTATACGGACAGGGCCCAATCGGCCCCAGCATTTT.

The chain joins TRBV4-3 to TRBJ2-5, with TRBD1 as a possible D gene (6 bases). Trimming cost V 1 base and J 3 bases, with 12 bases left between them. Germline values: CDR1 LGHNA, CDR2 YSLEER. This CDR3 is built from 15 residues. The CDR3 DNA follows: TGCGCCAGCAGCCAAGCCCCAACAGGGAAAGAGACCCAGTACTTC. The encoded protein is CASSQAPTGKETQYF.

This clonotype turned up a few times. V usage is TRBV7-2 and J usage is TRBJ1-2, with D unclear. Germline CDR1 reads SGHTA; CDR2 reads FQGNSA. The V end was cut by 0 bases, the J end by 10 bases, with 12 bases between. This CDR3 has 13 amino acids. The CDR3 is CASSLAPRMLYTF. The CDR3, as DNA: TGTGCCAGCAGCTTAGCACCCAGGATGCTCTACACCTTC.